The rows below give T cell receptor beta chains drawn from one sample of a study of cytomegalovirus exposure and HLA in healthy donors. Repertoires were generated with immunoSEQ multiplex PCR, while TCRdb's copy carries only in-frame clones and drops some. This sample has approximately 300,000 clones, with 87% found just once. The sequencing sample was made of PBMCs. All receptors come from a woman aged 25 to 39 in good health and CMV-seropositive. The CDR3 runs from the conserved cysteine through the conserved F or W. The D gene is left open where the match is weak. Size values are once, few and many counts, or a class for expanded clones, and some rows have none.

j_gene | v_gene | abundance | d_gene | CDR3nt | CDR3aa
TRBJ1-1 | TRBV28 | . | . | TGTGCCAGCAGTTTAGTGCTCACTGAAGCTTTCTTT | CASSLVLTEAFF
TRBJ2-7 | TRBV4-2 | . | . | TGTGCCAGCAGCCAAGATATCGGCAGGGGTTACGAGCAGTACTTC | CASSQDIGRGYEQYF
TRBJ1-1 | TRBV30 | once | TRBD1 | TGTGCCTGGAAAGACAGGGGATTGAACACTGAAGCTTTCTTT | CAWKDRGLNTEAFF
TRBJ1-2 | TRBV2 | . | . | TGTGCCAGCAGTGAACTGGGACAATATGGCTACACCTTC | CASSELGQYGYTF
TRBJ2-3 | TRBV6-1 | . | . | TGTGCCAGCAGCCCTCAGGTTGGCACAGATACGCAGTATTTT | CASSPQVGTDTQYF
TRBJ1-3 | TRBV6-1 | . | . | TGTGCCAGCAGTGAAATCAGACCGAACTCTGGAAACACCATATATTTT | CASSEIRPNSGNTIYF
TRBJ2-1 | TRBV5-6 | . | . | TGTGCCAGCAGCTTGGCTGGCAGGGTTGGGAATGAGCAGTTCTTC | CASSLAGRVGNEQFF
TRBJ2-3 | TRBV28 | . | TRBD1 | TGTGCCAGCAGTTTGCCGGGACAGCGAGCGGCAGATACGCAGTATTTT | CASSLPGQRAADTQYF
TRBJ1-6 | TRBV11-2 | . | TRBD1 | TGTGCCAGCAGCCCGCGACAGGGGGCCTACCATTATAATTCACCCCTCCACTTT | CASSPRQGAYHYNSPLHF
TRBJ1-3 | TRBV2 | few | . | TGTGCCAGCAGTGAATTGGGAAACACCATATATTTT | CASSELGNTIYF
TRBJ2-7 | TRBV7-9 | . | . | TGTGCCAGCACCACTGAGACTGATGGACCTTACGAGCAGTACTTC | CASTTETDGPYEQYF
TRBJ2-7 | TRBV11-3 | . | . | TGTGCCAGCAGCTTCGGAACAGGGCCCTACGAGCAGTACTTC | CASSFGTGPYEQYF
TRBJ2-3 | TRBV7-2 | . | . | TGTGCCAGCAGTGGGGCCCAGGATACGCAGTATTTT | CASSGAQDTQYF
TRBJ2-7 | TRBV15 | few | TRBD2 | TGTGCCACCAGCAGTGGTCTAGCGGCCTCCTACGAGCAGTACTTC | CATSSGLAASYEQYF
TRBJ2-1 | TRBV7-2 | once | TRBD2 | TGTGCCAGCAGTCTCGCCGGGGGGTCGAGCTCCTACAATGAGCAGTTCTTC | CASSLAGGSSSYNEQFF
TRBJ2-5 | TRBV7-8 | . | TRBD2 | TGTGCCAGCAGCTTAGGATTACTAGCGGGAGGACAAGAGACCCAGTACTTC | CASSLGLLAGGQETQYF
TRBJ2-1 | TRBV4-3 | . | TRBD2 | TGCGCCAGCAGCCAAGGGCAGCGGGGGGGTAAGTTCTTC | CASSQGQRGGKFF
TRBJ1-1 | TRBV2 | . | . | TGTGCCAGCAGTGTCGGCCGGGTGTCCTTT | CASSVGRVSF
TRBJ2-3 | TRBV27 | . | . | TGTGCCAGCAACTTCGGGACTCACCCTAGTACAGATACGCAGTATTTT | CASNFGTHPSTDTQYF
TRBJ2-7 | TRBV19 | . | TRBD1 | TGTGCCAGTAGTAGCACCGACAGGGTCGAGCAGTACTTC | CASSSTDRVEQYF
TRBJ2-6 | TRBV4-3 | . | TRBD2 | TGCGCCAGCAGCCAACGCCACACTAGCGGGGGGGCTGGGGCCAACGTCCTGACTTTC | CASSQRHTSGGAGANVLTF
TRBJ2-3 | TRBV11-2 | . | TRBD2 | TGTGCCAGCAGCTTATCGGCGGGAGGGCCGAGAGATACGCAGTATTTT | CASSLSAGGPRDTQYF
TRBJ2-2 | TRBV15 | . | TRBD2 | TGTGCCACCAGGTCCGGACTAGCGGGACTCACCGGGGAGCTGTTTTTT | CATRSGLAGLTGELFF
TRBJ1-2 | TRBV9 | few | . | TGTGCCAGCAGCGGGCCAGCGGGACGTTCTAACTATGGCTACACCTTC | CASSGPAGRSNYGYTF
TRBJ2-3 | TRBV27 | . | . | TGTGCCAGCAGTCACAGGGCTAGCACAGATACGCAGTATTTT | CASSHRASTDTQYF
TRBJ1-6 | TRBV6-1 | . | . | TGTGCCAGCACTTTAGCGAGGGGGAATTCACCCCTCCACTTT | CASTLARGNSPLHF
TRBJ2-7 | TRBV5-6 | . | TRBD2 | TGTGCCAGCAGCTTGGGGCTAGCGGAGTTATTCTACGAGCAGTACTTC | CASSLGLAELFYEQYF
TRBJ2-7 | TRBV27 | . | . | TGTGCCAGCAGTTTATTGGGGACCTCCTACGAGCAGTACTTC | CASSLLGTSYEQYF
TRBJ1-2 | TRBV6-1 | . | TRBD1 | TGTGCCAGCAGTGCGCCGACAGGGATTAACTATGGCTACACCTTC | CASSAPTGINYGYTF
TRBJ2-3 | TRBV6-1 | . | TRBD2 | TGTGCCAGCAGTGAAGGACTAGCGCACACAGATACGCAGTATTTT | CASSEGLAHTDTQYF
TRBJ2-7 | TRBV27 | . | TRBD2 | TGTGCCAGCACTTTATTTCCGGGACTAGCGGGAGGGCCGCAGTACTTC | CASTLFPGLAGGPQYF
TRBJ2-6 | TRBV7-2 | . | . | TGTGCCAGCAGCGCGGGACAGCTTCGCTCTGGGGCCAACGTCCTGACTTTC | CASSAGQLRSGANVLTF
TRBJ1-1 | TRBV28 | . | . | TGTGCCAGCAGCTTCACTCCCATGAGACCTGAAGCTTTCTTT | CASSFTPMRPEAFF
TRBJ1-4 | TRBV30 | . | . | TGTGCCTGGAGTGTAGGGGTAGCAACTAATGAAAAACTGTTTTTT | CAWSVGVATNEKLFF
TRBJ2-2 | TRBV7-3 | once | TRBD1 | TGTGCCAGCAGCGATTCCGGGACAGGGAGTTTGGGTGTGAAGGAGCTGTTTTTT | CASSDSGTGSLGVKELFF
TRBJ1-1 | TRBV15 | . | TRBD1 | TGTGCCACCAGCACCTGGGGTAGGTCAGGGGCGCAGGGGGCCAACACTGAAGCTTTCTTT | CATSTWGRSGAQGANTEAFF
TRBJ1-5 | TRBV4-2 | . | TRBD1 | TGTGCCAGCAGCCCGGATAGGACAGGAAGCAATCAGCCCCAGCATTTT | CASSPDRTGSNQPQHF
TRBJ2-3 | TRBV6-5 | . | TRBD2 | TGTGCCAGCAGTTATACTAGCGGGGGCCACACAGATACGCAGTATTTT | CASSYTSGGHTDTQYF
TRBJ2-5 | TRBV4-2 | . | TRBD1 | TGTGCCAGCAGCCAAGAAGGGACAGGGAAGGGTCAAGAGACCCAGTACTTC | CASSQEGTGKGQETQYF
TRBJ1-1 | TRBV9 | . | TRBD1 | TGTGCCAGCAGTAGAGACAGGGGGAGCGCTGAAGCTTTCTTT | CASSRDRGSAEAFF
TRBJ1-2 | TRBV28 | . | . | TGTGCCAGCAGTAGAGTGACGATATATGGCTACACCTTC | CASSRVTIYGYTF